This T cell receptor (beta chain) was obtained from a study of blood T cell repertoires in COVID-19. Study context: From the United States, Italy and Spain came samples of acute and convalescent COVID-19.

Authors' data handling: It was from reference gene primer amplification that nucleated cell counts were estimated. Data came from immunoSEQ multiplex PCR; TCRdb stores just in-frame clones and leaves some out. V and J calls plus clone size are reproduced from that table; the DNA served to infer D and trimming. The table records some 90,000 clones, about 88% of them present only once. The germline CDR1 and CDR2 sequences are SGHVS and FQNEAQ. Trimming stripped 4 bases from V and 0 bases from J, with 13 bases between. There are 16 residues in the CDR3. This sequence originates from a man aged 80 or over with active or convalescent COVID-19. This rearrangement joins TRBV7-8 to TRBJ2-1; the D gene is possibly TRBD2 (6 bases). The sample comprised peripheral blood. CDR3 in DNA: TGTGCCAGCAGCTCGTCCGGGACTTTCTCCTACAATGAGCAGTTCTTC. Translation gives CASSSSGTFSYNEQFF.